This T cell receptor beta chain was identified during a study of T-cell memory formation after mild COVID-19. This clonotype was recorded at least ten times. TCRdb recomputed calls from the 5' RACE reads with MiXCR, one row per CDR3 protein. The sample yields under 650,000 distinct CDR3 sequences, 15% to 20% seen once. The CDR3 loop spans 12 amino acids. Germline V gene sequence: CDR1 KGHDR, CDR2 SFDVKD. V was clipped by 6 bases and J by 5 bases, with 6 bases between them. Sequenced sample: PBMCs or a T cell subset sorted from them (not recorded which). The J gene is TRBJ2-2, the V gene TRBV24-1; weak D call: TRBD1 (5 bases). The TCR comes from an adult woman who had mild COVID-19 (a few samples of this study predate the infection). Cell type and time point are not known. CDR3 coding DNA: TGTGCCACCAGTCAGGGTACCGGGGAGCTGTTTTTT. It yields the protein CATSQGTGELFF.